This TCR beta chain was recovered during a study of T cell responses to AZD1222 COVID-19 vaccine. Points on this clone: Its specificity is not known. In the same sample, other DNA sequences code for this CDR3.

Points from the study as a whole: Repertoire sampling occurred only after the peak T cell response.

The assay was immunoSEQ multiplex PCR, and TCRdb's table has in-frame clones only and misses some. Of approximately 180,000 clones in the sample, roughly nine tenths were seen once. Looked up from germline, CDR1 is DFQATT and CDR2 is SNEGSKA (reference sequence). Trimming took off 3 bases at V and 5 bases at J, with 7 bases between the two ends. The length of the CDR3 is 11 residues. V gene TRBV20-1 combines with J gene TRBJ2-5, with D possibly called TRBD1 or TRBD2 (5 bases each). Sequenced material: peripheral blood, taken on day 0 of AZD1222 vaccination. The TCR comes from an adult in good health. The CDR3, as DNA: TGCAGTGCTAGTGAGGGGGAGACCCAGTACTTC. It specifies CSASEGETQYF.